A selection of T cell receptor beta chains follows, all from one sample in a study of read filtering for tumor transcriptome and immune sequencing. One entry per CDR3 protein, called by TCRdb with MiXCR from the reads. There are tens of thousands of distinct CDR3 sequences in the sample; around a fifth occur only once, and roughly 15% lies in the top ten. The sequenced sample was a population of CD138-negative cells sorted from bone marrow. These TCRs come from a donor at least 40 years old with multiple myeloma. Each CDR3 is given with its conserved first and last residue. Fields, in order: J gene, V gene, CDR3 protein.

j_call: TRBJ2-7
v_call: TRBV6-6
cdr3_aa: CASSVPGQGVSTSSYEQYF

j_call: TRBJ2-7
v_call: TRBV5-1
cdr3_aa: CASSASGPYEQYF

j_call: TRBJ2-1
v_call: TRBV5-1
cdr3_aa: CASSYPAGGSYNEQFF

j_call: TRBJ2-5
v_call: TRBV4-1
cdr3_aa: CASSQVGASGSRETQYF

j_call: TRBJ2-1
v_call: TRBV2
cdr3_aa: CASMTGAATEQFF

j_call: TRBJ2-3
v_call: TRBV20-1
cdr3_aa: CSAVSKADTQYF

j_call: TRBJ1-5
v_call: TRBV5-1
cdr3_aa: CASSWDRDQPQHF

j_call: TRBJ2-7
v_call: TRBV10-1
cdr3_aa: CASSSSGGYEQYF

j_call: TRBJ2-7
v_call: TRBV10-3
cdr3_aa: CAITGQGLEQYF

j_call: TRBJ2-2
v_call: TRBV20-1
cdr3_aa: CSASRTSGRTGELFF

j_call: TRBJ2-5
v_call: TRBV2
cdr3_aa: CASSVVAGVSETQYF

j_call: TRBJ2-5
v_call: TRBV5-1
cdr3_aa: CASSLVTRAMETQYF

j_call: TRBJ1-1
v_call: TRBV28
cdr3_aa: CAFTSRTGAVNTEAFF

j_call: TRBJ2-3
v_call: TRBV14
cdr3_aa: CASSQDLAGGTDTQYF

j_call: TRBJ2-7
v_call: TRBV2
cdr3_aa: CASSEARQRLTYEQYF

j_call: TRBJ2-1
v_call: TRBV24-1
cdr3_aa: CATQGDREVNEQLF

j_call: TRBJ2-7
v_call: TRBV11-2
cdr3_aa: CASSLVGTTYEQYF

j_call: TRBJ1-5
v_call: TRBV28
cdr3_aa: CASSFGRGDSQPQHF

j_call: TRBJ2-1
v_call: TRBV5-1
cdr3_aa: CASSRGGTSINEQFF

j_call: TRBJ2-7
v_call: TRBV11-2
cdr3_aa: CASSSPGQSYEQYF

j_call: TRBJ2-2
v_call: TRBV10-3
cdr3_aa: CAYRSGSGELFF

j_call: TRBJ2-5
v_call: TRBV7-9
cdr3_aa: CASSLSSGAQETQYF

j_call: TRBJ2-2
v_call: TRBV2
cdr3_aa: CASSDRGGYTGELFF

j_call: TRBJ1-1
v_call: TRBV5-1
cdr3_aa: CASSLGQRNTEAFF